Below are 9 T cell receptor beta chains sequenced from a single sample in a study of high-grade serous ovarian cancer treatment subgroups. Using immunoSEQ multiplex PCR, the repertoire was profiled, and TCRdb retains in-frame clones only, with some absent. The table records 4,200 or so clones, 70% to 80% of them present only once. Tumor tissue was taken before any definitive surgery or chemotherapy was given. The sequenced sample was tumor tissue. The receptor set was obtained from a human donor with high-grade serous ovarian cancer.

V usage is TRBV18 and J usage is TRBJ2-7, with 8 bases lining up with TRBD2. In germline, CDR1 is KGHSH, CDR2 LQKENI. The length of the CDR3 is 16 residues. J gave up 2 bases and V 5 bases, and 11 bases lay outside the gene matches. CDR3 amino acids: CASSFGGAGVTYEQYF. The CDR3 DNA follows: TGTGCCAGCTCATTCGGGGGGGCTGGGGTCACCTACGAGCAGTACTTC.

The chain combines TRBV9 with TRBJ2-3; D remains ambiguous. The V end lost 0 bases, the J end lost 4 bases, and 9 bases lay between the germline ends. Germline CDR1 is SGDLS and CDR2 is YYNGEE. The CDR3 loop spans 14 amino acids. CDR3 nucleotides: TGTGCCAGCAGCGTAGCGGGTAAGGCAGATACGCAGTATTTT. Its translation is CASSVAGKADTQYF.

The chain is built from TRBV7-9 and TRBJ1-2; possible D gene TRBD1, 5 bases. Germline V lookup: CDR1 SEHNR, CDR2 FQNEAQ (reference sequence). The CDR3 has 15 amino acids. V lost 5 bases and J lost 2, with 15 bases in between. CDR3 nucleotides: TGTGCCAGCAGCCCCTGGGACGTGGGAAACTATGGCTACACCTTC. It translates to CASSPWDVGNYGYTF. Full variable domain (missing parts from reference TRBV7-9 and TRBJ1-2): DTGVSQNPRHKITKRGQNVTFRCDPISEHNRLYWYRQTLGQGPEFLTYFQNEAQLEKSRLLSDRFSAERPKGSFSTLEIQRTEQGDSAMYLCASSPWDVGNYGYTFGSGTRLTVV.

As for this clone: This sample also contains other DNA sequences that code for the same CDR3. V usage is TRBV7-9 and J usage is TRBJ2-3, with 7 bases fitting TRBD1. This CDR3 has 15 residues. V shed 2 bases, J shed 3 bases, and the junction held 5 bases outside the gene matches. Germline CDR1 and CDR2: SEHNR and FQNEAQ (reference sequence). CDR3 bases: TGTGCCAGCAGCTTACGGACAGGAACGACAGATACGCAGTATTTT. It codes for CASSLRTGTTDTQYF.

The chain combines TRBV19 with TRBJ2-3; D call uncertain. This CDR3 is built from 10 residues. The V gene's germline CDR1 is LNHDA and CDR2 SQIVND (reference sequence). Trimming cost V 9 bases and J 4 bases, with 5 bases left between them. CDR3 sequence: CASGADTQYF. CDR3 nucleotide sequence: TGTGCCAGCGGCGCAGATACGCAGTATTTT.

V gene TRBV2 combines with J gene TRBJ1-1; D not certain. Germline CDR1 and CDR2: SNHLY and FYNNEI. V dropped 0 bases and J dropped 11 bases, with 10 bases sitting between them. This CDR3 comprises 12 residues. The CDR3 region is CASSEASSGAFF. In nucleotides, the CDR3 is TGTGCCAGCAGTGAAGCGTCCAGTGGGGCTTTCTTT. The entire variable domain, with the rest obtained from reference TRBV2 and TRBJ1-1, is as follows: EPEVTQTPSHQVTQMGQEVILRCVPISNHLYFYWYRQILGQKVEFLVSFYNNEISEKSEIFDDQFSVERPDGSNFTLKIRSTKLEDSAMYFCASSEASSGAFFGQGTRLTVV.

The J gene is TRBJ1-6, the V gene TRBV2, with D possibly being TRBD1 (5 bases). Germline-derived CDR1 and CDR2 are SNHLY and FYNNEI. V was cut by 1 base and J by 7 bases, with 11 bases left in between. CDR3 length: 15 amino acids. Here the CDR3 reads CASSEGQTENSPLHF. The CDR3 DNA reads TGTGCCAGCAGTGAAGGACAGACGGAAAATTCACCCCTCCACTTT.

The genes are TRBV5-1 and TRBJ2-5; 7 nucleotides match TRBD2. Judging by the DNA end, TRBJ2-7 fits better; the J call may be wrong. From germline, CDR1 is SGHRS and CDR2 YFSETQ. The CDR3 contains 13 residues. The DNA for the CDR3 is TGCGCCAGCAGCTCCCCGGGAGGATACGAGCAGTACTTC. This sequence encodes CASSSPGGYEQYF.

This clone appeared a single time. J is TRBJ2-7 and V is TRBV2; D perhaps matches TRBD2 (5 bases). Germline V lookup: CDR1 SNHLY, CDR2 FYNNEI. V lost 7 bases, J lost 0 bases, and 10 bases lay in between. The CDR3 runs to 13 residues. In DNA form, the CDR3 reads TGTGCCAGCAAGGAGGACCGCTCCTACGAGCAGTACTTC. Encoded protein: CASKEDRSYEQYF.